Here is one T cell receptor (beta chain) with its context. The V end lost 6 bases, the J end lost 5 bases, and 13 bases lay between the germline ends. Per germline, CDR1 SGHTA and CDR2 FQGNSA. The CDR3 covers 13 residues. This sample stems from a study of CD8+ T cells in alopecia areata. At the level of the study: Those treated were given oral tofacitinib at 5 to 10 mg twice daily.

Following extraction, RNA underwent reverse transcription to cDNA, which served as the sequencing template. Libraries were prepared by immunoSEQ multiplex PCR; TCRdb keeps only in-frame clonotypes and omits some of them. This sample has about 180,000 clones, with 59% found just once. V usage is TRBV7-2 and J usage is TRBJ1-2, with D perhaps TRBD1 (5 bases). The clonotype comes from a human donor with alopecia areata. The material sequenced was CD4+ T cells sorted from blood, taken at week 0. CDR3 sequence reads: CASRSPRVYGYTF. DNA of the CDR3: TGTGCCAGCAGGTCCCCCAGGGTTTATGGCTACACCTTC.